A single sample is the source of the 19 T cell receptor beta chains below, sequenced in a study of T cells after yellow fever vaccination. TCRdb itself ran the 5' RACE reads through MiXCR, one entry per CDR3 protein. Of 450,000 to 600,000 distinct CDR3 sequences detected, about 13% appear once; the ten largest clones hold over 12%. The source was PBMCs, collected on the day of the yellow fever booster vaccination. Every receptor here comes from a man aged 25 to 40 who received the YFV17D yellow fever vaccine.

There are a few counts of this clonotype. V usage is TRBV6-5 and J usage is TRBJ2-7; D is unclear. The CDR3 is made up of 13 amino acids. Trimming stripped 1 base from V and 1 base from J, with 5 bases between. Germline CDR1 is MNHEY and CDR2 is SVGAGI. CDR3 nucleotide sequence: TGTGCCAGCAGTTACTTGGGTTCCTACGAGCAGTACTTC. Its translation is CASSYLGSYEQYF.

This clonotype was recorded a few times. The chain has TRBV29-1 and TRBJ2-1, with D unclear. The CDR3 is 10 amino acids. CDR1 is SQVTM and CDR2 is ANQGSEA in the germline V gene. V dropped 4 bases and J dropped 10 bases, with 8 bases sitting between them. CDR3 sequence: CSVGVEEQFF. The CDR3 DNA follows: TGCAGCGTTGGGGTTGAAGAGCAGTTCTTC.

J is TRBJ2-7 and V is TRBV27; D gene unclear. V was shortened by 5 bases and J by 2 bases, with 10 bases between the two germline ends. The length of the CDR3 is 13 residues. CDR1 and CDR2 from the germline V gene are MNHEY and SMNVEV (reference sequence). The CDR3: CASSPIWTYEQYF. CDR3 bases: TGTGCCAGCAGTCCCATCTGGACCTACGAGCAGTACTTC.

The rearrangement joins TRBV7-2 to TRBJ2-1, with D hard to call. CDR1 and CDR2 (germline): SGHTA, FQGNSA. This CDR3 spans 15 amino acids. V lost 3 bases to trimming and J lost 4 bases, with 13 bases between them. The chain's CDR3 is CASSLIAAFYNEQFF. The CDR3 DNA is TGTGCCAGCAGCTTGATAGCAGCCTTTTACAATGAGCAGTTCTTC.

The genes are TRBV7-2 and TRBJ1-2, with no clear D. The CDR3 covers 13 residues. CDR1 and CDR2 (germline): SGHTA, FQGNSA. V was cut by 3 bases and J by 6 bases, with 11 bases left in between. The CDR3 DNA is TGTGCCAGCAGCTTTCCGGGTGTCCATGGCTACACCTTC. Protein product: CASSFPGVHGYTF.

V usage is TRBV19 and J usage is TRBJ2-7; 10 bases fit TRBD2. This CDR3 is built from 17 residues. Germline V lookup: CDR1 LNHDA, CDR2 SQIVND (reference sequence). J gave up 1 base and V 2 bases, and 8 bases lay outside the gene matches. CDR3 sequence: CASSIPPTSGASYEQYF. DNA of the CDR3: TGTGCCAGTAGTATACCTCCTACTAGCGGGGCTTCCTACGAGCAGTACTTC.

The chain is built from TRBV5-1 and TRBJ2-4; TRBD2 might be the D (8 bases). The length of the CDR3 is 17 residues. Trimming removed 0 bases at V and 8 bases at J, with 21 bases between. Looked up from germline, CDR1 is SGHRS and CDR2 is YFSETQ. In DNA, the CDR3 is TGCGCCAGCAGCTTGGCCCGGGACAGCGGGGGATTGGACATTCAGTACTTC. As protein: CASSLARDSGGLDIQYF.

This clonotype has at least ten counts. The chain carries TRBV20-1 and TRBJ2-1, with 8 bases that match TRBD1. V lost 6 bases to trimming and J lost 5 bases; unmatched junction nucleotides: 12. The V gene's germline CDR1 is DFQATT and CDR2 SNEGSKA (reference sequence). CDR3 size: 15 residues. CDR3 loop: CSARVSQGADNEQFF. The CDR3 nucleotides read TGCAGTGCAAGGGTCTCTCAGGGGGCCGACAATGAGCAGTTCTTC.

V usage is TRBV12-3 or TRBV12-4 and J usage is TRBJ1-1; D unresolved. This CDR3 is built from 12 residues. Trimming took 4 bases from V and 10 from J, leaving 13 bases between them. DNA of the CDR3: TGTGCCAGCAGTTCCCAAGACATTGTAGCTTTCTTT. This codes for CASSSQDIVAFF.

There are many counts of this clonotype. This rearrangement joins TRBV12-3 or TRBV12-4 to TRBJ2-1; D gene uncertain. The CDR3 has 12 amino acids. The V and J ends lost 4 bases and 13 bases respectively, with 14 bases between them. CDR3 amino acids: CASSWDSRHQFF. In DNA, the CDR3 is TGTGCCAGCAGTTGGGATAGCCGACATCAGTTCTTC.

V usage is TRBV7-9 and J usage is TRBJ2-5; possible D gene TRBD1, 5 bases. The germline CDR1 and CDR2 sequences are SEHNR and FQNEAQ (reference sequence). This CDR3 is 15 amino acids long. The V end lost 1 base, the J end lost 2 bases, and 11 bases lay between the germline ends. The CDR3 is CASSLVGRDQETQYF. The CDR3 region has the DNA TGTGCCAGCAGCTTAGTGGGCAGGGATCAAGAGACCCAGTACTTC. Filled out from reference TRBV7-9 and TRBJ2-5, the complete variable domain reads DTGVSQNPRHKITKRGQNVTFRCDPISEHNRLYWYRQTLGQGPEFLTYFQNEAQLEKSRLLSDRFSAERPKGSFSTLEIQRTEQGDSAMYLCASSLVGRDQETQYFGPGTRLLVL.

This clonotype was recorded a few times. The genes are TRBV5-1 and TRBJ2-1; 11 bases agree with TRBD2. Looked up from germline, CDR1 is SGHRS and CDR2 is YFSETQ. There are 14 residues in the CDR3. J was trimmed by 7 bases and V by 7 bases; bases with no gene match: 7. CDR3 residues: CASGQGLAGNEQFF. Written as DNA, the CDR3 is TGCGCCAGCGGCCAAGGACTAGCGGGTAATGAGCAGTTCTTC. Full variable domain (rest looked up from reference TRBV5-1 and TRBJ2-1): KAGVTQTPRYLIKTRGQQVTLSCSPISGHRSVSWYQQTPGQGLQFLFEYFSETQRNKGNFPGRFSGRQFSNSRSEMNVSTLELGDSALYLCASGQGLAGNEQFFGPGTRLTVL.

The V gene is TRBV7-9, the J gene TRBJ2-1; 8 nucleotides line up with TRBD2. V was pared by 4 bases and J by 7 bases, with 15 bases of the junction left unmatched. CDR1 and CDR2 (germline): SEHNR, FQNEAQ (reference sequence). CDR3 length: 17 amino acids. Here the CDR3 reads CASSYRGGSDRVNEQFF. The CDR3 bases are TGTGCCAGCAGCTACCGCGGGGGGTCCGACCGGGTTAATGAGCAGTTCTTC.

In this sample, this clonotype turned up a few times. The CDR3 is CASSQDRLAGEGDTQYF. As DNA, the CDR3 is TGCGCCAGCAGCCAAGATCGGCTAGCGGGGGAAGGGGATACGCAGTATTTT. This chain joins TRBV4-3 and TRBJ2-3; 10 positions match TRBD2. This CDR3 region has 17 residues. The germline V gene encodes CDR1 LGHNA and CDR2 YSLEER. J lost 6 bases, V lost 0 bases, and 9 bases had no gene match.

The chain links TRBV24-1 to TRBJ2-5, with D maybe TRBD1 (6 bases). Trimming cost V 4 bases and J 5 bases, with 13 bases left between them. This CDR3 spans 14 amino acids. From germline, CDR1 is KGHDR and CDR2 SFDVKD. CDR3: CATSDTGLRETQYF. The CDR3 DNA sequence: TGTGCCACCAGTGACACAGGGCTCAGGGAGACCCAGTACTTC.

There are many counts of this clonotype. The gene calls are TRBV20-1 and TRBJ1-5; D unresolved. CDR1 is DFQATT and CDR2 is SNEGSKA in the germline V gene (reference sequence). Deletions cut 3 bases from V and 4 bases from J, with 4 bases between. The CDR3 covers 11 residues. The CDR3 DNA follows: TGCAGTGCTAGGGGGAATCAGCCCCAGCATTTT. It translates to CSARGNQPQHF.

This clonotype was detected only a few times. The genes are TRBV2 and TRBJ2-3; unclear D gene. V was trimmed by 2 bases and J by 3 bases, leaving 9 bases between them. There are 14 residues in the CDR3. CDR1 is SNHLY and CDR2 is FYNNEI in the germline V gene. The CDR3 is CASSEHLETDTQYF. CDR3 DNA: TGTGCCAGCAGTGAACATCTGGAAACAGATACGCAGTATTTT.

This sequence joins TRBV19 and TRBJ2-1; 7 bases map to TRBD2. V lost 4 bases and J lost 15; bases outside the gene matches: 15. The CDR3 length is 14 residues. Germline V lookup: CDR1 LNHDA, CDR2 SQIVND (reference sequence). CDR3 nucleotides: TGTGCCAGTAGTACCGAAGGACTAGTCTCGGATCGGTTCTTC. Its translation: CASSTEGLVSDRFF.

There are a few counts of this clonotype. The rearrangement uses TRBV5-1 and TRBJ2-3; D remains ambiguous. Germline values: CDR1 SGHRS, CDR2 YFSETQ. The CDR3 sequence is 13 residues long. Trimming took 0 bases from V and 4 from J, leaving 6 bases between them. CDR3 nucleotide sequence: TGCGCCAGCAGCTTGGGCAGATCAGATACGCAGTATTTT. As protein: CASSLGRSDTQYF.